What follows are 20 T cell receptor beta chains derived from one specimen sequenced in a study of cytomegalovirus exposure and HLA in healthy donors. PCR amplification relied on 60 Vbeta primers (plus 13 Jbeta primers). Here immunoSEQ multiplex PCR was the method, and the copy in TCRdb shows in-frame clones only, minus some. The data hold roughly 120,000 clones, with 73% observed a single time. The material sequenced was PBMCs. These receptors were collected from a man between 40 and 49 years old in good health and CMV-seronegative.

V usage is TRBV14 and J usage is TRBJ2-7; D may be TRBD2 (6 bases). Germline V gene data show CDR1 as SGHDN and CDR2 as FVKESK. The V and J ends lost 1 base and 0 bases respectively, with 10 bases between them. This CDR3 has 15 residues. The CDR3 nucleotides read TGTGCCAGCAGCCAAGGGAGGGGCGTCTCCTACGAGCAGTACTTC. This codes for CASSQGRGVSYEQYF.

This chain connects TRBV28 to TRBJ2-7; tentatively, D is TRBD1 (6 bases). The CDR3 consists of 15 residues. CDR1 and CDR2 (germline): MDHEN, SYDVKM. V lost 5 bases and J 2 bases, leaving 16 bases between the germline ends. CDR3 sequence (DNA): TGTGCCAGCAGTCCCGGGTCCCAGGGGACCTACGAGCAGTACTTC. Its protein product is CASSPGSQGTYEQYF.

V gene TRBV6-1 combines with J gene TRBJ2-5; 12 nucleotides align to TRBD2. CDR3 length: 18 residues. The V gene end was trimmed by 1 base and the J gene end by 4 bases; junction bases not matched to a gene: 10. Germline assignment: CDR1 MNHNS and CDR2 SASEGT. DNA for the CDR3: TGTGCCAGCAGTGAAGGATTACTAGCGGGGGGAATTGGAGAGACCCAGTACTTC. As protein: CASSEGLLAGGIGETQYF.

A single count supports this clone. This chain links TRBV27 with TRBJ2-7; TRBD1 agrees at 9 bases. The CDR3 has 16 amino acids. V dropped 6 bases and J dropped 0; count of bases not matched to a gene: 9. Germline lookup yields CDR1 MNHEY and CDR2 SMNVEV (reference sequence). CDR3 loop: CASRVETGGGSYEQYF. CDR3 DNA sequence: TGTGCCAGCAGAGTAGAGACAGGGGGAGGCTCCTACGAGCAGTACTTC.

The J gene is TRBJ2-7, the V gene TRBV19; D unclear. Germline V lookup: CDR1 LNHDA, CDR2 SQIVND (reference sequence). V lost 3 bases, J lost 1 base, and 16 bases lay in between. CDR3 length: 16 amino acids. CDR3 in amino acids: CASSIADEQQSYEQYF. The CDR3 nucleotides are TGTGCCAGTAGTATCGCTGATGAACAGCAATCCTACGAGCAGTACTTC.

This clone was counted a single time. This rearrangement joins TRBV6-1 to TRBJ2-5; D might be TRBD1 (6 bases). The CDR3 is made up of 13 amino acids. Germline CDR1 and CDR2: MNHNS and SASEGT. V lost 10 bases, J lost 2 bases, and 14 bases lay in between. The CDR3 region is CATRPRGQETQYF. DNA of the CDR3: TGTGCCACCCGCCCGAGGGGGCAAGAGACCCAGTACTTC.

The chain carries TRBV7-9 and TRBJ2-1; 8 bases are a match to TRBD2. The CDR3 has 16 residues. Trimming cost V 1 base and J 5 bases; bases outside gene matches: 7. Germline V gene lookup returns CDR1 SEHNR and CDR2 FQNEAQ (reference sequence). The CDR3 spells CASSLVAGTRNNEQFF. For the CDR3, the DNA is TGTGCCAGCAGCTTAGTGGCCGGGACTAGAAACAATGAGCAGTTCTTC.

This chain links TRBV19 with TRBJ1-5, with 9 nucleotides matching TRBD1. CDR3 size: 16 residues. With V trimmed by 3 bases and J by 4 bases, 7 bases remained unmatched. Germline V gene lookup returns CDR1 LNHDA and CDR2 SQIVND (reference sequence). The CDR3 here is CASSILGQGGNQPQHF. CDR3 DNA sequence: TGTGCCAGTAGTATCCTGGGACAGGGAGGGAATCAGCCCCAGCATTTT. Drawing the rest from reference TRBV19 and TRBJ1-5, the complete variable domain is DGGITQSPKYLFRKEGQNVTLSCEQNLNHDAMYWYRQDPGQGLRLIYYSQIVNDFQKGDIAEGYSVSREKKESFPLTVTSAQKNPTAFYLCASSILGQGGNQPQHFGDGTRLSIL.

The genes are TRBV5-4 and TRBJ2-7, with TRBD1 matching 7 bases. The CDR3 runs to 14 residues. Germline trimming cut 0 bases from V and 4 bases from J; bases unmatched to any gene: 4. The germline CDR1 and CDR2 sequences are SGHNT and YYREEE (reference sequence). The CDR3 DNA reads TGTGCCAGCAGCTTGGGACAGGGTAGGTACGAGCAGTACTTC. Translation: CASSLGQGRYEQYF.

CDR3 amino acids: CASSAGGTYDEQYF. The CDR3 nucleotides are TGCGCCAGCAGCGCGGGGGGGACGTACGACGAGCAGTACTTC. This sequence joins TRBV5-1 and TRBJ2-7; 9 bases are shared with TRBD2. The germline CDR1 and CDR2 sequences are SGHRS and YFSETQ. V lost 4 bases, J lost 5 bases, and 7 bases stayed unmatched. The CDR3 runs to 14 residues.

This chain connects TRBV7-2 to TRBJ2-7; a possible D gene is TRBD2 (6 bases). The germline CDR1 and CDR2 sequences are SGHTA and FQGNSA. This CDR3 is built from 13 residues. Between the trimmed V and J ends, which lost 5 bases and 2 bases, there was a span of 10 bases. The CDR3 DNA is TGTGCCAGCAGCAGGACGGGGGCCTACGAGCAGTACTTC. It encodes CASSRTGAYEQYF. The full variable domain, its missing parts supplied by reference TRBV7-2 and TRBJ2-7, is GAGVSQSPSNKVTEKGKDVELRCDPISGHTALYWYRQSLGQGLEFLIYFQGNSAPDKSGLPSDRFSAERTGGSVSTLTIQRTQQEDSAVYLCASSRTGAYEQYFGPGTRLTVT.

The genes are TRBV6-1 and TRBJ2-1; no reliable D call. Germline V gene data show CDR1 as MNHNS and CDR2 as SASEGT. The ends were cut back, 0 bases at V and 5 bases at J, with 17 bases in the middle. The CDR3 is 17 amino acids. This CDR3 is CASSEALFPTRDNEQFF. CDR3 nucleotide sequence: TGTGCCAGCAGTGAAGCGCTTTTCCCGACCCGGGACAATGAGCAGTTCTTC.

V gene TRBV14 combines with J gene TRBJ1-2; maybe TRBD1 (6 bases). CDR1 and CDR2 (germline): SGHDN, FVKESK. Trimming left V 2 bases short and J 4 bases short, with 8 bases between. The CDR3 runs 13 residues. In nucleotides, the CDR3 is TGTGCCAGCAGCCAAAGGGGGACCTATGGCTACACCTTC. It encodes CASSQRGTYGYTF.

The J gene is TRBJ1-2, the V gene TRBV2, with TRBD1 as a possible D gene (6 bases). The CDR3 sequence is 13 residues long. V gave up 2 bases and J gave up 8 bases, with 12 bases separating them. CDR1 is SNHLY, CDR2 FYNNEI, per germline. This CDR3 reads CASSESRGGGYTF. CDR3 bases: TGTGCCAGCAGTGAATCGAGGGGGGGCGGCTACACCTTC.

This clone appeared a single time. The genes are TRBV7-9 and TRBJ2-7; D is undetermined. Trimming shortened V by 2 bases and J by 7 bases, and 6 bases separated the two germline ends. Germline values: CDR1 SEHNR, CDR2 FQNEAQ (reference sequence). The CDR3 runs to 11 residues. In nucleotides, the CDR3 is TGTGCCAGCAGCTTATACGGGGAGCAGTACTTC. As protein: CASSLYGEQYF.

This clone was observed once. The V gene is TRBV19, the J gene TRBJ1-6; 7 bases are a match to TRBD1. The CDR3 spans 15 residues. Germline CDR1 and CDR2: LNHDA and SQIVND (reference sequence). The ends lost 4 bases at V and 5 bases at J; junction bases unmatched: 5. DNA of the CDR3: TGTGCCAGTAGTAGCCGAGGACAGGATAATTCACCCCTCCACTTT. Residues: CASSSRGQDNSPLHF.

J is TRBJ2-1 and V is TRBV18; D ambiguous. The V gene's germline CDR1 is KGHSH and CDR2 LQKENI. V lost 3 bases and J lost 5, with 5 bases in between. The CDR3 sequence is 12 residues long. The CDR3 nucleotides read TGTGCCAGCTCACCCCAAAACAATGAGCAGTTCTTC. It specifies CASSPQNNEQFF.

V is TRBV5-1 and J is TRBJ2-2, with TRBD1 identical over 8 bases. Trimming at V came to 3 bases and at J to 3 bases, leaving 4 bases not matched to a gene. CDR1 and CDR2 from the germline V gene are SGHRS and YFSETQ. The CDR3 has 15 residues. The CDR3 bases are TGCGCCAGCAGCTGGGTGGACAGGGACACCGGGGAGCTGTTTTTT. It translates to CASSWVDRDTGELFF. The full variable domain, completed using reference TRBV5-1 and TRBJ2-2, is KAGVTQTPRYLIKTRGQQVTLSCSPISGHRSVSWYQQTPGQGLQFLFEYFSETQRNKGNFPGRFSGRQFSNSRSEMNVSTLELGDSALYLCASSWVDRDTGELFFGEGSRLTVL.

The rearrangement joins TRBV18 to TRBJ2-1, with 9 bases identical to TRBD2. CDR1 KGHSH and CDR2 LQKENI come from the germline V gene. The junction had 5 bases not matched to a gene; V was cut back by 6 bases and J by 2 bases. This CDR3 has 15 amino acids. Here the CDR3 reads CASSRLADTYNEQFF. For the CDR3, the DNA is TGTGCCAGCTCCCGACTAGCGGACACCTACAATGAGCAGTTCTTC. Variable domain in full (rest from reference TRBV18 and TRBJ2-1): NAGVMQNPRHLVRRRGQEARLRCSPMKGHSHVYWYRQLPEEGLKFMVYLQKENIIDESGMPKERFSAEFPKEGPSILRIQQVVRGDSAAYFCASSRLADTYNEQFFGPGTRLTVL.

This rearrangement joins TRBV6-4 to TRBJ2-1, with 11 bases that match TRBD2. Trimming at V came to 2 bases and at J to 6 bases, leaving 6 bases not matched to a gene. The CDR3 length is 16 residues. The V gene's germline CDR1 is MRHNA and CDR2 SNTAGT. Written as DNA, the CDR3 is TGTGCCAGCAGTGACCTTAGCGGGGGGGCCGTCAATGAGCAGTTCTTC. Protein sequence: CASSDLSGGAVNEQFF.